This entry features one TCR beta chain sequence. The same CDR3 also results from other DNA sequences found in this sample. The CDR3 loop spans 15 amino acids. Trimming removed 0 bases from V and 0 bases from J, with 4 bases in between. CDR1 SGHRS and CDR2 YFSETQ come from the germline V gene. This specimen belongs to a study of blood T cell repertoires in COVID-19. Turning to the study itself: The cDNA or gDNA used as material had been derived from T cells, B-cell-depleted T cells, or PBMCs.

As processed by the authors: Nucleated cell number was recorded as an estimate derived from reference gene primer amplification. Sequenced by immunoSEQ multiplex PCR; TCRdb stores in-frame clones only, minus some. The DNA was the basis for D and trimming; V, J and clone size are from that table. This table has under 150,000 clones, 84% appearing once. V gene TRBV5-1 combines with J gene TRBJ2-6; D is ambiguous. Sequencing was carried out using peripheral blood. This receptor was taken from a woman aged 40-49 years with acute or convalescent COVID-19. CDR3 coding DNA: TGCGCCAGCAGCTTGGGGAGCTCTGGGGCCAACGTCCTGACTTTC. Its translation is CASSLGSSGANVLTF.